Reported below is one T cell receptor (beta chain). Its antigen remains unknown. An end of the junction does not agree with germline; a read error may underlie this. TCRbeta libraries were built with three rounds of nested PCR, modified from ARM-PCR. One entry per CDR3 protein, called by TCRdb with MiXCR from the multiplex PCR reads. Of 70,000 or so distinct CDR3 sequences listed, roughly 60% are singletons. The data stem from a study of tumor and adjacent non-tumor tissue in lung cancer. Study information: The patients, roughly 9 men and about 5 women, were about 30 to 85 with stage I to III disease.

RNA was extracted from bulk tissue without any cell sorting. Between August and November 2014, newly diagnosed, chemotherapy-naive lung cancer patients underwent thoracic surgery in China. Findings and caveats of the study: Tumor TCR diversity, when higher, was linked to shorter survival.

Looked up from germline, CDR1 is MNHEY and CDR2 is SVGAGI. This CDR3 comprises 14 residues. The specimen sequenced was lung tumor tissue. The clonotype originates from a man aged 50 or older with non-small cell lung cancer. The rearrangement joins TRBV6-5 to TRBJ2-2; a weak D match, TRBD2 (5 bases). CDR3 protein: CASSRSTFSGVLFF. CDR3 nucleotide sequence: TGTGCCAGTAGTCGTAGTACCTTCTCCGGGGTGCTGTTTTTT.